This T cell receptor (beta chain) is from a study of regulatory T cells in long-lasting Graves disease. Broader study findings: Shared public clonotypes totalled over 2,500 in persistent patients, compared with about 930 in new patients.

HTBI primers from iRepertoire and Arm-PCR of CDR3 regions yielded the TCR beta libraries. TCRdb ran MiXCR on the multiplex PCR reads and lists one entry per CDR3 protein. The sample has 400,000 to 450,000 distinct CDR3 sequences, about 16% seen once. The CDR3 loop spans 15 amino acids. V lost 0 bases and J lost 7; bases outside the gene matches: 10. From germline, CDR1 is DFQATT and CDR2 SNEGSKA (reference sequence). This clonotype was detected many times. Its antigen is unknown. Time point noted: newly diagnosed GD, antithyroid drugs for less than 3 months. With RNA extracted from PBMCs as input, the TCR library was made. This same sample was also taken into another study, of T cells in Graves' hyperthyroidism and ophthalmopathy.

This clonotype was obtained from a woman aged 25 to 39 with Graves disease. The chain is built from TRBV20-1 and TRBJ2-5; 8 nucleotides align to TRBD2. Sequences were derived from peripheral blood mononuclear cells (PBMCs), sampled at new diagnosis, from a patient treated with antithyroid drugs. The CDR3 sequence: CSARDWLGLEGTQYF. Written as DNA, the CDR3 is TGCAGTGCTAGAGATTGGTTGGGACTAGAGGGGACCCAGTACTTC.